This T cell receptor beta chain came from a study of cytomegalovirus exposure and HLA in healthy donors. Whole-study results and caveats: As was reported, the HLA-A and HLA-B alleles of most subjects were accurately predicted from TCR beta sequences. In a later analysis, TCR beta V- and J-gene trimming showed a link to a missense DCLRE1C variant. Later analysis identified 16,000 or so TCR beta sequences associated with HLA alleles, using a false discovery rate threshold of 0.05.

Details on this clone: Its antigen is unknown.

60 Vbeta and 13 Jbeta primers were used in PCR. Profiled with immunoSEQ multiplex PCR; TCRdb holds only in-frame clones, not every one. Among roughly 160,000 clones listed, roughly 82% were seen once. This TCR came from a woman in her 30s in good health and CMV-seronegative. Specimen: PBMCs.

CDR3: CASSEATGTGGGEKLFF. The CDR3 bases are TGTGCCAGCAGTGAAGCCACAGGGACAGGGGGCGGTGAAAAACTGTTTTTT. V and J are TRBV6-1 and TRBJ1-4, with 12 bases aligning to TRBD1. V was pared by 0 bases and J by 7 bases, with 6 bases of the junction left unmatched. Looked up from germline, CDR1 is MNHNS and CDR2 is SASEGT. The CDR3 runs to 17 residues.